This T cell receptor beta chain originates from a study of cytomegalovirus exposure and HLA in healthy donors. This clone was seen a single time. V dropped 5 bases and J dropped 1 base, with 8 bases sitting between them. CDR1 is MNHEY and CDR2 is SVGAGI in the germline V gene. This CDR3 contains 13 residues. Use of 60 Vbeta and 13 Jbeta primers characterized the PCR. The table came from immunoSEQ multiplex PCR; TCRdb's copy has only in-frame clones and leaves some out. The sample includes roughly 120,000 clones, 80% to 90% of them seen just once. The sequence came from a man aged 35 to 55 in good health and CMV-seronegative. The chain combines TRBV6-5 with TRBJ1-2; D remains unclear. Source material: PBMCs. Written as DNA, the CDR3 is TGTGCCAGCAGTACCACAGATAACTATGGCTACACCTTC. It encodes CASSTTDNYGYTF.